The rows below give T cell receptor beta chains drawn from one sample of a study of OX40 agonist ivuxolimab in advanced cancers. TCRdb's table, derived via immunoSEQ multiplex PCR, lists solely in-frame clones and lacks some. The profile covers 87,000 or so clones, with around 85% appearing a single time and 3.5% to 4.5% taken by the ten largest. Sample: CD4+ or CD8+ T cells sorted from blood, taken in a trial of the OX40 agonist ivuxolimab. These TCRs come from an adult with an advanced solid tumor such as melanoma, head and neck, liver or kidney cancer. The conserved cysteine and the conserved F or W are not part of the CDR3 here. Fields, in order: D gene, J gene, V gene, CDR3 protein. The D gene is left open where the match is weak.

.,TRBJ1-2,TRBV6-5,ASTLGGVGGYT
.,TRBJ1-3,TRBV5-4,ASSLPGTGGNTIY
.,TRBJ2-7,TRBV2,ASSGFPLQY
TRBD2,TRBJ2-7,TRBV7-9,ASSLGLAGGYEQY
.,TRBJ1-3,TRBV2,ASSEGQGQRGNTIY
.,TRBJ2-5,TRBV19,ASRSSTVPETQY
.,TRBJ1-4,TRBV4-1,ASSYRDLNEKLF
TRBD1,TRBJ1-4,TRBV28,ASSSGQGFEATNEKLF
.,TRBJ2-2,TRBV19,ASSIQGGGGELF
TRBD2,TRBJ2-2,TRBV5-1,ASGLAEAGELF
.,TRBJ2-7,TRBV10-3,AIKQGETYEQY
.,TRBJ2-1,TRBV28,ASSLSTEPFSGEQF
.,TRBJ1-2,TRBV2,ASSVGFNYGYT
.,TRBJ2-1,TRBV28,ASVSSGGVSYNEQF
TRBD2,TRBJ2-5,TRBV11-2,ASSLEAGGPQETQY
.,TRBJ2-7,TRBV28,ASSPQGPLGLYEQY
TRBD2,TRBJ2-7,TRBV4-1,ASSQELAERVYEQY
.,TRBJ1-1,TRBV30,AWSWGRNTEAF
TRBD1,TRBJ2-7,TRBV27,AGNRDRGVSYEQY